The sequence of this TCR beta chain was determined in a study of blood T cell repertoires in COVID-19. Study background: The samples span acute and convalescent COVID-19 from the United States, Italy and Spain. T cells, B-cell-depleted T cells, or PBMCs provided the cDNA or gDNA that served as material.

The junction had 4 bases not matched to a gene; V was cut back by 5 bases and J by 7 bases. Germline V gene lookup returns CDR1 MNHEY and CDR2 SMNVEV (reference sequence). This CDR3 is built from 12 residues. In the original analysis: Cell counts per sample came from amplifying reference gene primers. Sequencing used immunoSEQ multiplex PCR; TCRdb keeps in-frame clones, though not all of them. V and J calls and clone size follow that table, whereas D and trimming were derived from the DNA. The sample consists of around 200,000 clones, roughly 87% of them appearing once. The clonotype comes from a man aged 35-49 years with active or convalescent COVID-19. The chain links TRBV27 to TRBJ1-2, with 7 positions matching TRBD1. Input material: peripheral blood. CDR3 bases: TGTGCCAGCAGTCCTACAGGGGTTGGCTACACCTTC. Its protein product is CASSPTGVGYTF.